Presented here are 32 T cell receptor beta chains from one specimen sequenced in a study of blood T cells in healthy people across ages. With a J-beta primer mix and a sample-barcoded 5' primer, a second PCR ran about 7 to 12 cycles. From the 5' RACE reads, TCRdb called clonotypes with MiXCR, one entry per CDR3 protein. Of some 1.6 million distinct CDR3 sequences listed, almost 35% were seen once; the top ten hold about 10%. The sample consisted of blood. The receptor set was obtained from a woman between 25 and 40 years old in good health.

Notes on this clonotype: A read error may explain this, as a much larger clone is one base away. The rearrangement links TRBV20-1 to TRBJ2-1, with 8 bases lining up with TRBD2. The germline gives CDR1 DFQATT, CDR2 SNEGSKA (reference sequence). V gave up 6 bases and J gave up 10 bases; unmatched junction bases: 14. The CDR3 contains 14 residues. This chain's CDR3 is CSARRLARNMEQFF. CDR3 bases: TGCAGTGCCAGGAGACTAGCGAGAAATATGGAGCAGTTCTTC.

The chain is built from TRBV7-2 and TRBJ2-1; tentatively, D is TRBD1 or TRBD2 (5 bases each). The V gene lost 4 bases and the J gene lost 12 bases, with 22 bases spanning the gap. This CDR3 has 15 residues. CDR1 is SGHTA and CDR2 is FQGNSA in the germline V gene. In nucleotides, the CDR3 is TGTGCCAGCAGCTCCCAGGGCCGTGGGGGTATGGGGCAGTTCTTC. It is translated as CASSSQGRGGMGQFF.

This rearrangement joins TRBV20-1 to TRBJ2-7; no clear D. CDR3 length equals 13 residues. The V end was cut by 2 bases, the J end by 3 bases, with 11 bases between. The germline V gene has CDR1 DFQATT and CDR2 SNEGSKA (reference sequence). CDR3 DNA: TGCAGTGCTAGACGGCCCGACCGCTACGAGCAGTACTTC. This translates into CSARRPDRYEQYF.

The chain has TRBV27 and TRBJ2-1; D ambiguous. V dropped 0 bases and J dropped 2 bases, with 17 bases sitting between them. Germline V gives CDR1 MNHEY, CDR2 SMNVEV (reference sequence). The length of the CDR3 is 18 residues. CDR3 residues: CASSLSSSESAPYNEQFF. CDR3 coding DNA: TGTGCCAGCAGTTTATCAAGTTCGGAATCTGCGCCCTACAATGAGCAGTTCTTC.

This chain links TRBV2 with TRBJ2-5; the D gene could be TRBD1 or TRBD2 (5 bases each). V was trimmed by 8 bases and J by 5 bases, leaving 24 bases between them. The length of the CDR3 is 16 residues. CDR1 and CDR2 from the germline V gene are SNHLY and FYNNEI. In nucleotides, the CDR3 is TGTGCCAGCGCAACCCCAAGCCAGGGCGGGCGGGAGACCCAGTACTTC. Translated, it gives CASATPSQGGRETQYF.

The chain employs TRBV2 and TRBJ2-7; D is possibly TRBD2 (6 bases). V shed 8 bases and J shed 7 bases, with 9 bases lying between them. This CDR3 has 10 amino acids. The germline CDR1 and CDR2 sequences are SNHLY and FYNNEI. CDR3 in DNA: TGTGCCAGCGCGGGGTGGGAGCAGTACTTC. Protein: CASAGWEQYF.

This clonotype came up once. The junction does not match germline at one end; this may be a read error. V and J are TRBV7-9 and TRBJ2-1; D may be TRBD2 (6 bases). Germline V lookup: CDR1 SEHNR, CDR2 FQNEAQ (reference sequence). CDR3 length: 14 amino acids. The CDR3 sequence is CAGSLPQAGYEQFF. CDR3 DNA: TGTGCCGGCAGCTTACCCCAAGCGGGTTATGAGCAGTTCTTC.

This clonotype was seen only a few times. V is TRBV5-1 and J is TRBJ2-7; D might be TRBD1 (5 bases). The germline V and J ends were trimmed by 2 bases and 3 bases, with 15 bases remaining between them. Germline V gene lookup returns CDR1 SGHRS and CDR2 YFSETQ. This CDR3 contains 15 residues. The CDR3 bases are TGCGCCAGCAGCTTAACACAGGCCCTGATCTACGAGCAGTACTTC. It yields the protein CASSLTQALIYEQYF. The complete variable domain, with remaining parts taken from reference TRBV5-1 and TRBJ2-7, reads KAGVTQTPRYLIKTRGQQVTLSCSPISGHRSVSWYQQTPGQGLQFLFEYFSETQRNKGNFPGRFSGRQFSNSRSEMNVSTLELGDSALYLCASSLTQALIYEQYFGPGTRLTVT.

A note on this clonotype: At one end the junction does not follow the germline gene, possibly because of a read error. The CDR3 DNA is TGTGCCATCAGAGCGGGACTGGATCCCGATGAGCGGTTCTTC. Translating it yields CAIRAGLDPDERFF. The V gene is TRBV10-3, the J gene TRBJ2-1; 7 positions match TRBD2. Germline V gene sequence: CDR1 ENHRY, CDR2 SYGVKD. CDR3 length: 14 amino acids.

The CDR3 reads CASFQTWDNFYGYTF. CDR3 nucleotides: TGTGCCAGCTTCCAAACTTGGGACAACTTCTATGGCTACACCTTC. The V gene is TRBV28, the J gene TRBJ1-2; TRBD1 might be the D (6 bases). The CDR3 is made up of 15 amino acids. The germline gives CDR1 MDHEN, CDR2 SYDVKM. V was shortened by 8 bases and J by 4 bases, with 20 bases between the two germline ends.

This clonotype appeared once. The junction departs from germline at one end; a sequencing error may be responsible. V usage is TRBV2 and J usage is TRBJ2-3, with a weak D call TRBD1 (5 bases). Per the germline V gene, CDR1 is SNHLY and CDR2 is FYNNEI. CDR3 length: 15 residues. CDR3 loop: CAGSARRVSMDTQYF. Here the CDR3 DNA reads TGTGCCGGCAGTGCGCGCAGGGTGTCTATGGATACGCAGTATTTT.

In its sample, this clonotype was seen a few times. The rearrangement joins TRBV7-9 to TRBJ2-7, with TRBD1 identical over 9 bases. Germline values: CDR1 SEHNR, CDR2 FQNEAQ (reference sequence). This CDR3 comprises 16 residues. V was clipped by 2 bases and J by 1 base; unmatched bases: 6. CDR3 residues: CASSLSGTGKSYEQYF. The CDR3 DNA sequence: TGTGCCAGCAGCTTATCCGGGACAGGGAAGTCCTACGAGCAGTACTTC.

The chain is built from TRBV7-3 and TRBJ2-1, with TRBD1 matching over 7 bases. The CDR3 has 17 amino acids. Germline CDR1 and CDR2: SGHTA and FQGTGA. The trim removed 1 base at V and 6 bases at J, leaving 12 bases unmatched. CDR3 sequence: CASSLMGWDSAPNEQFF. The CDR3 DNA sequence: TGTGCCAGCAGCTTAATGGGGTGGGACAGTGCACCCAATGAGCAGTTCTTC.

This clonotype was picked up a small number of times. A junction end diverges from the germline sequence, so it may reflect a read error. This sequence joins TRBV12-3 or TRBV12-4 and TRBJ2-5; D call uncertain. The CDR3 runs 15 residues. The CDR3 DNA reads TGTGCCAACAGTCCCGACGGCAATCCACAAGAGACCCAGTACTTC. This encodes CANSPDGNPQETQYF.

CDR3 sequence (DNA): TGTGCCAGCAGTCCTTCAAACAGGGGGCTAACTGAAGCTTTCTTT. Translated, it gives CASSPSNRGLTEAFF. V and J are TRBV25-1 and TRBJ1-1; TRBD1 matches 9 bases. Looked up from germline, CDR1 is MGHDK and CDR2 is SYGVNS. After removal of 5 bases from V and 5 bases from J, the junction contained 9 bases not matched to a gene. The CDR3 is made up of 15 amino acids.

Only a few counts were recorded for this clonotype. The chain combines TRBV24-1 with TRBJ2-3, with a weak D call TRBD2 (5 bases). Trimming stripped 2 bases from V and 5 bases from J, with 16 bases between. The CDR3 covers 16 residues. In germline, CDR1 is KGHDR, CDR2 SFDVKD. CDR3 sequence: CATSDSATVGVDTQYF. The CDR3 DNA follows: TGTGCCACCAGTGATTCGGCCACTGTGGGAGTAGATACGCAGTATTTT.

This chain joins TRBV6-6 and TRBJ2-3, with unresolved D. V gave up 5 bases and J gave up 0 bases, with 12 bases separating them. Germline V gives CDR1 MNHNY, CDR2 SVGAGI (reference sequence). The CDR3 is made up of 15 amino acids. CDR3 region: CASSTRIASTDTQYF. In DNA form, the CDR3 reads TGTGCCAGCAGTACGCGGATCGCTAGCACAGATACGCAGTATTTT.

This clonotype was counted a few times. The chain uses TRBV28 and TRBJ2-7; 7 nucleotides line up with TRBD1. Germline trimming cut 4 bases from V and 2 bases from J; bases unmatched to any gene: 14. This CDR3 has 17 residues. Germline CDR1 reads MDHEN; CDR2 reads SYDVKM. CDR3 protein: CASSSPVDEDRPYEQYF. CDR3 bases: TGTGCCAGCAGTTCCCCAGTGGATGAGGACAGGCCCTACGAGCAGTACTTC.

The chain has TRBV7-6 and TRBJ2-1; D is possibly TRBD2 (6 bases). The V and J ends lost 5 bases and 7 bases respectively, with 18 bases between them. This CDR3 region has 15 residues. The V gene's germline CDR1 is SGHVS and CDR2 FNYEAQ. CDR3 amino acids: CASSPQTGEENEQFF. The CDR3 DNA reads as TGTGCCAGCAGCCCGCAGACGGGGGAGGAAAATGAGCAGTTCTTC.

The chain carries TRBV2 and TRBJ1-2; no clear D gene. This CDR3 comprises 12 residues. Germline V gives CDR1 SNHLY, CDR2 FYNNEI. Trimming removed 3 bases from V and 6 bases from J, with 8 bases in between. The CDR3, as DNA: TGTGCCAGCAGTGACATGGTGGATGGCTACACCTTC. Protein product: CASSDMVDGYTF.

This clonotype was counted only a few times. The CDR3 loop reads CASSLDGLAGLQETQYF. DNA for the CDR3: TGTGCCAGCAGCTTAGACGGACTAGCGGGGCTCCAAGAGACCCAGTACTTC. The V and J genes are TRBV11-2 and TRBJ2-5; TRBD2 matches 12 bases. Germline-derived CDR1 and CDR2 are SGHAT and FQNNGV. V gave up 0 bases and J gave up 1 base; unmatched junction bases: 3. There are 17 residues in the CDR3.

This clonotype showed up many times. The chain uses TRBV4-1 and TRBJ2-3, with a tentative D call TRBD1 (5 bases). This CDR3 has 13 amino acids. V was shortened by 3 bases and J by 5 bases, with 9 bases between the two germline ends. The germline CDR1 and CDR2 sequences are MGHRA and YSYEKL. CDR3 region: CASSQETVDTQYF. Here the CDR3 DNA reads TGCGCCAGCAGCCAGGAGACAGTAGATACGCAGTATTTT.

This clonotype was seen a handful of times. This rearrangement joins TRBV28 to TRBJ2-5; D remains ambiguous. Germline V lookup: CDR1 MDHEN, CDR2 SYDVKM. The CDR3 spans 13 residues. Trimming took 3 bases from V and 5 from J, leaving 10 bases between them. The CDR3: CASSFSPVETQYF. The CDR3 coding sequence is TGTGCCAGCAGTTTTTCCCCGGTTGAGACCCAGTACTTC.

In nucleotides, the CDR3 is TGTGCCAGCAGCTTGCTCTCTACAGGCCTGCGCGAGCAGTACTTC. This codes for CASSLLSTGLREQYF. This chain joins TRBV5-5 and TRBJ2-7, with D perhaps matching TRBD1 (5 bases). Germline CDR1 is SGHKS and CDR2 is YYEKEE (reference sequence). The V and J ends lost 1 base and 6 bases respectively, with 17 bases between them. The CDR3 spans 15 residues.

This clonotype was counted a few times. The chain has TRBV7-9 and TRBJ2-1, with TRBD1 as a possible D gene (5 bases). Germline CDR1 is SEHNR and CDR2 is FQNEAQ (reference sequence). The CDR3 loop spans 16 amino acids. The V end lost 4 bases, the J end lost 1 base, and 14 bases lay between the germline ends. DNA of the CDR3: TGTGCCAGCAGCTCGCGGACATCTATTTCCTACAATGAGCAGTTCTTC. It is translated as CASSSRTSISYNEQFF.

The J gene is TRBJ2-1, the V gene TRBV20-1; D not resolved. The length of the CDR3 is 8 residues. Germline CDR1 is DFQATT and CDR2 is SNEGSKA (reference sequence). This CDR3 reads CTFDEQFF. CDR3 coding DNA: TGCACTTTCGATGAGCAGTTCTTC.

This sequence joins TRBV28 and TRBJ2-1; 10 nucleotides agree with TRBD2. V lost 7 bases to trimming and J lost 0 bases; unmatched junction nucleotides: 6. The CDR3 has 16 residues. CDR1 and CDR2 from the germline V gene are MDHEN and SYDVKM. The DNA of the CDR3 is TGTGCCAGCATAGGGACTAGCGAGTTCTCCTACAATGAGCAGTTCTTC. It codes for CASIGTSEFSYNEQFF. Complete variable domain (other parts from reference TRBV28 and TRBJ2-1): DVKVTQSSRYLVKRTGEKVFLECVQDMDHENMFWYRQDPGLGLRLIYFSYDVKMKEKGDIPEGYSVSREKKERFSLILESASTNQTSMYLCASIGTSEFSYNEQFFGPGTRLTVL.

This chain connects TRBV10-3 to TRBJ1-2; 7 bases map to TRBD1. V was clipped by 10 bases and J by 5 bases; unmatched bases: 13. This CDR3 region has 14 residues. Germline V lookup: CDR1 ENHRY, CDR2 SYGVKD. The CDR3 region is CATTIMGQNYGYTF. DNA for the CDR3: TGTGCCACGACTATAATGGGACAGAATTATGGCTACACCTTC.

The V gene is TRBV3-1, the J gene TRBJ2-7; a weak D match, TRBD2 (6 bases). The CDR3 contains 17 residues. Trimming left V 5 bases short and J 6 bases short, with 26 bases between. Germline CDR1 reads LGHDT; CDR2 reads YNNKEL (reference sequence). The chain's CDR3 is CASSSLAVGLNLREQYF. The CDR3 coding sequence is TGTGCCAGCAGCTCCCTGGCAGTGGGACTGAACCTCCGCGAGCAGTACTTC.

Only a few counts were recorded for this clonotype. The V and J genes are TRBV7-2 and TRBJ2-3; D uncertain. Germline CDR1 reads SGHTA; CDR2 reads FQGNSA. The CDR3 runs to 11 residues. CDR3 sequence: CALGPPATQYF. The CDR3 coding sequence is TGTGCTCTGGGTCCCCCGGCTACGCAGTATTTT.

In this sample, this clonotype turned up once. The chain combines TRBV27 with TRBJ2-1; the match to TRBD1 covers 8 bases. The germline V gene encodes CDR1 MNHEY and CDR2 SMNVEV (reference sequence). This CDR3 has 15 amino acids. V trimming: 8 bases; J trimming: 7 bases; junction bases outside the gene matches: 13. Here the CDR3 reads CASAFRAGGRNEQFF. In nucleotides, the CDR3 is TGTGCCAGCGCATTTAGGGCAGGGGGCCGGAATGAGCAGTTCTTC.

This clonotype was detected only a few times. J is TRBJ2-7 and V is TRBV5-1; D unclear. This CDR3 is built from 14 residues. Germline V CDR1 and CDR2: SGHRS, YFSETQ. V lost 0 bases to trimming and J lost 2 bases, with 9 bases between them. In DNA, the CDR3 is TGCGCCAGCAGCTTGGGGGTGCGGACCTACGAGCAGTACTTC. It translates to CASSLGVRTYEQYF.